This T cell receptor beta chain was sequenced in a study of CD8+CD57+ T cells in acquired aplastic anemia. Germline lookup yields CDR1 GTSNPN and CDR2 SVGIG (reference sequence). Trimming removed 1 base from V and 2 bases from J, with 9 bases in between. CDR3 length equals 14 residues. Genomic DNA, the template, was used for profiling of the TCR beta VDJ and CDR3. TCRdb fed the reads into MiXCR, producing one record per CDR3 protein. Altogether 150,000 to 200,000 distinct CDR3 sequences are present, 45% to 55% being singletons, with the ten largest covering over 25%. Patients chosen for sequencing had CD8+CD57+ cells that had expanded, as shown by flow cytometry. This clonotype was seen a handful of times.

This sequence was found in a human donor with aplastic anemia. The V and J genes are TRBV30 and TRBJ2-1, with D possibly matching TRBD1 (5 bases). The material sequenced was sorted CD4+, CD8+, or CD8+CD57+ T cells (not recorded which) from PBMCs. The CDR3 spells CAWSEGNAYNEQFF. CDR3 DNA sequence: TGTGCCTGGAGTGAGGGGAACGCCTACAATGAGCAGTTCTTC.